This entry describes one TCR beta chain. The antigen remains undetermined. The entry originates in a study of response to subunit inactivated influenza vaccine. Study results and limitations: Authors suggested few new T cells are recruited by each seasonal influenza vaccination.

TCRdb redid the calling of the RT-PCR reads with MiXCR, one entry per CDR3 protein. The sample gives hundreds of thousands of distinct CDR3 sequences, about a fifth of which show up once; roughly 10% is in the top ten. CDR1 is DFQATT, CDR2 SNEGSKA, per germline (reference sequence). The CDR3 is made up of 14 amino acids. The V and J ends lost 0 bases and 5 bases respectively, with 14 bases between them. This chain links TRBV20-1 with TRBJ2-7, with D hard to call. The source material was PBMCs from blood, sampled roughly 5 days after vaccination. The source of this sequence is a middle-aged man who received an inactivated influenza vaccine. The CDR3 DNA reads as TGCAGTGCTAGAGATGATCGAGGATTGGACGAGCAGTACTTC. Its translation is CSARDDRGLDEQYF.